Following are 28 T cell receptor beta chains from one sample sequenced in a study of shared clonotypes between healthy human individuals. Naive-designated CD8 cells lacked CD45RO, were positively enriched for CCR7, and omitted terminally differentiated effector memory CD45RA+ cells. Produced via immunoSEQ multiplex PCR; TCRdb's table is partial and in-frame only. The table lists about 590,000 clones, less than 97% of them singletons. The sample consisted of naive CD8+ T cells sorted from blood. The receptors derive from a woman aged 25 to 39 in good health.

This clone was picked up one time. The rearrangement links TRBV28 to TRBJ2-3, with 7 bases lining up with TRBD2. The V and J ends lost 5 bases and 2 bases, in that order; junction bases with no gene match: 4. Germline lookup yields CDR1 MDHEN and CDR2 SYDVKM. The CDR3 extends over 14 amino acids. The CDR3 nucleotides are TGTGCCAGCAGTCCCACTAGCGTCACAGATACGCAGTATTTT. It specifies CASSPTSVTDTQYF. Full variable domain (rest looked up from reference TRBV28 and TRBJ2-3): DVKVTQSSRYLVKRTGEKVFLECVQDMDHENMFWYRQDPGLGLRLIYFSYDVKMKEKGDIPEGYSVSREKKERFSLILESASTNQTSMYLCASSPTSVTDTQYFGPGTRLTVL.

The chain combines TRBV6-5 with TRBJ1-1; D is ambiguous. The CDR3 runs to 12 residues. The V end was cut by 4 bases, the J end by 4 bases, with 7 bases between. Germline V gene lookup returns CDR1 MNHEY and CDR2 SVGAGI. CDR3 DNA sequence: TGTGCCAGCAGTTCACTCGGCACTGAAGCTTTCTTT. This sequence encodes CASSSLGTEAFF.

The gene calls are TRBV10-2 and TRBJ1-3; the D is unclear. Germline-derived CDR1 and CDR2 are WSHSY and SAAADI. The length of the CDR3 is 15 residues. The V end was cut by 4 bases, the J end by 0 bases, with 10 bases between. The CDR3 here is CASSGRQYSGNTIYF. CDR3 in DNA: TGCGCCAGCAGTGGGCGGCAGTACTCTGGAAACACCATATATTTT.

The chain couples TRBV27 to TRBJ2-7, with 12 bases matching TRBD2. The CDR3 contains 15 residues. The germline CDR1 and CDR2 sequences are MNHEY and SMNVEV (reference sequence). The trim removed 6 bases at V and 5 bases at J, leaving 8 bases unmatched. This chain's CDR3 is CASSLTSGSSHEQYF. The CDR3 DNA follows: TGTGCCAGCAGCCTGACTAGCGGGAGTAGTCACGAGCAGTACTTC.

This rearrangement joins TRBV11-3 to TRBJ1-1; D ambiguous. Germline CDR1 is SGHNT and CDR2 is YENEEA. Trimming shortened V by 4 bases and J by 0 bases, and 6 bases separated the two germline ends. The CDR3 is 13 amino acids. CDR3 sequence reads: CASSYTVNTEAFF. CDR3 in DNA: TGTGCCAGCAGCTACACGGTGAACACTGAAGCTTTCTTT.

The chain has TRBV10-1 and TRBJ1-1, with D maybe TRBD1 (6 bases). The V end was cut by 3 bases, the J end by 3 bases, with 11 bases between. The V gene's germline CDR1 is WNHNN and CDR2 SYGVQD (reference sequence). CDR3 length equals 14 residues. CDR3 bases: TGCGCCAGCAGTGATACAGGGAGGCACACTGAAGCTTTCTTT. It codes for CASSDTGRHTEAFF.

The chain has TRBV6-6 and TRBJ2-7; weak D call: TRBD2 (6 bases). The germline gives CDR1 MNHNY, CDR2 SVGAGI (reference sequence). CDR3 length: 15 residues. Trimming removed 0 bases from V and 0 bases from J, with 9 bases in between. CDR3 loop: CASSYSAGSSYEQYF. The CDR3, as DNA: TGTGCCAGCAGTTACTCCGCGGGAAGCTCCTACGAGCAGTACTTC.

The CDR3 region has the DNA TGTGCCAGCATTGCCGGGACAGCTTACACCGGGGAGCTGTTTTTT. Amino acid sequence: CASIAGTAYTGELFF. V is TRBV6-5 and J is TRBJ2-2; TRBD1 matches 7 bases. The length of the CDR3 is 15 residues. Trimming cost V 7 bases and J 3 bases; bases outside gene matches: 8. From germline, CDR1 is MNHEY and CDR2 SVGAGI.

The CDR3 coding sequence is TGTGCCAGCAGACCGAGGCGGGAGGACCTCTCCTACGAGCAGTACTTC. It yields the protein CASRPRREDLSYEQYF. The chain recombines TRBV25-1 with TRBJ2-5, with 8 bases matching TRBD2. The last part of the DNA fits TRBJ2-7 better; the J call may be wrong. This CDR3 has 16 residues. Germline lookup yields CDR1 MGHDK and CDR2 SYGVNS.

V is TRBV27 and J is TRBJ2-2; D not certain. This CDR3 comprises 15 residues. V lost 3 bases and J 3 bases, leaving 11 bases between the germline ends. CDR1 is MNHEY and CDR2 is SMNVEV in the germline V gene (reference sequence). Here the CDR3 reads CASSFTNGDTGELFF. The CDR3 DNA is TGTGCCAGCAGTTTCACCAATGGAGACACCGGGGAGCTGTTTTTT.

This sequence joins TRBV13 and TRBJ2-3; possibly TRBD2 for D (7 bases). V dropped 2 bases and J dropped 4 bases, with 10 bases sitting between them. The CDR3 extends over 14 amino acids. The V gene's germline CDR1 is PRHDT and CDR2 FYEKMQ (reference sequence). CDR3 sequence: CASSLRGAADTQYF. The CDR3 DNA reads TGTGCCAGCAGCTTACGGGGGGCAGCAGATACGCAGTATTTT. Supplemented by reference TRBV13 and TRBJ2-3, the full variable domain reads AAGVIQSPRHLIKEKRETATLKCYPIPRHDTVYWYQQGPGQDPQFLISFYEKMQSDKGSIPDRFSAQQFSDYHSELNMSSLELGDSALYFCASSLRGAADTQYFGPGTRLTVL.

This chain joins TRBV28 and TRBJ1-5; D possibly corresponds to TRBD1 (5 bases). CDR1 is MDHEN, CDR2 SYDVKM, per germline. V lost 5 bases and J lost 8, with 13 bases in between. There are 13 residues in the CDR3. This CDR3 reads CASSDGGVEPQHF. CDR3 DNA: TGTGCCAGCAGTGACGGGGGGGTAGAGCCCCAGCATTTT.

The chain uses TRBV27 and TRBJ1-1; D is uncertain. Trimming took off 6 bases at V and 10 bases at J, with 18 bases between the two ends. The CDR3 is 13 residues long. Germline CDR1 and CDR2: MNHEY and SMNVEV (reference sequence). The CDR3 here is CASSLSRRGRAFF. The CDR3 DNA is TGTGCCAGCAGCCTATCTCGACGTGGGAGAGCTTTCTTT.

The rearrangement links TRBV7-9 to TRBJ1-3; 8 bases agree with TRBD1. V dropped 6 bases and J dropped 2; count of bases not matched to a gene: 9. Germline V gene data show CDR1 as SEHNR and CDR2 as FQNEAQ (reference sequence). The length of the CDR3 is 16 residues. CDR3 bases: TGTGCCAGCAGATCTCTCGACAGGGGAGCTGGAAACACCATATATTTT. Residues: CASRSLDRGAGNTIYF.

This chain uses TRBV2 with TRBJ2-1, with 11 bases fitting TRBD2. The CDR3 has 14 residues. With 6 bases clipped from V and 6 bases from J, the junction kept 4 bases outside the gene matches. Germline lookup yields CDR1 SNHLY and CDR2 FYNNEI. Here the CDR3 DNA reads TGTGCCAGCAGATTGACTAGCGGGACCAATGAGCAGTTCTTC. Translated: CASRLTSGTNEQFF.

The chain employs TRBV11-2 and TRBJ2-3; D gene uncertain. CDR3 length: 14 amino acids. Germline CDR1 and CDR2: SGHAT and FQNNGV. Trimming left V 5 bases short and J 0 bases short, with 9 bases between. The CDR3 sequence: CASSQTPSTDTQYF. CDR3 bases: TGTGCCAGCAGCCAGACGCCCAGCACAGATACGCAGTATTTT.

The chain joins TRBV4-1 to TRBJ1-5; D unresolved. The CDR3 sequence is 13 residues long. Germline V CDR1 and CDR2: MGHRA, YSYEKL. Trimming took 1 base from V and 5 from J, leaving 6 bases between them. The CDR3 reads CASSQVPHQPQHF. CDR3 DNA: TGCGCCAGCAGCCAAGTTCCTCATCAGCCCCAGCATTTT.

The genes are TRBV5-1 and TRBJ2-5, with a possible D match to TRBD1 (6 bases). TRBJ2-7 explains the end of the DNA better; the J call may be wrong. CDR1 and CDR2 from the germline V gene are SGHRS and YFSETQ. The CDR3 has 14 residues. The CDR3 coding sequence is TGCGCCAGCAGCATCTCGCGGACAGACTACGAGCAGTACTTC. Amino acids: CASSISRTDYEQYF.

This rearrangement joins TRBV6-5 to TRBJ2-1, with 9 positions matching TRBD2. V was pared by 0 bases and J by 6 bases, with 6 bases of the junction left unmatched. The CDR3 runs to 16 residues. From germline, CDR1 is MNHEY and CDR2 SVGAGI. CDR3 amino acids: CASSYSVAGESNEQFF. CDR3 nucleotides: TGTGCCAGCAGTTACTCGGTAGCGGGAGAGTCCAATGAGCAGTTCTTC.

The chain has TRBV29-1 and TRBJ2-7; 7 nucleotides align to TRBD1. Unmatched junction bases numbered 6, after V lost 4 bases and J lost 3 bases. Germline V gene sequence: CDR1 SQVTM, CDR2 ANQGSEA. The CDR3 has 13 residues. The CDR3 nucleotides read TGCAGCGTTGCTGACAGGGCGGTCTACGAGCAGTACTTC. Its translation is CSVADRAVYEQYF.

This chain links TRBV6-1 with TRBJ1-1, with D unresolved. The CDR3 has 13 residues. V was trimmed by 7 bases and J by 12 bases, leaving 21 bases between them. Per the germline V gene, CDR1 is MNHNS and CDR2 is SASEGT. CDR3 in DNA: TGTGCCAGCAAAAAGAATACCCCCCAGGACTCTTTCTTT. It codes for CASKKNTPQDSFF.

The CDR3 protein is CASSDSDRFTDTQYF. CDR3 nucleotides: TGCGCCAGCAGTGATTCGGACAGGTTCACAGATACGCAGTATTTT. The chain links TRBV10-2 to TRBJ2-3; 7 bases line up with TRBD1. Germline values: CDR1 WSHSY, CDR2 SAAADI. With V trimmed by 3 bases and J by 2 bases, 5 bases remained unmatched. The CDR3 runs to 15 residues.

The chain joins TRBV27 to TRBJ2-1, with 7 bases lining up with TRBD1. Germline assignment: CDR1 MNHEY and CDR2 SMNVEV (reference sequence). This CDR3 has 18 residues. The junction had 19 bases not matched to a gene; V was cut back by 6 bases and J by 5 bases. The CDR3 bases are TGTGCCAGCAGACGACCGGGACAGACCATCCAAAACCACAATGAGCAGTTCTTC. This gives the protein CASRRPGQTIQNHNEQFF.

This clone was picked up one time. V is TRBV5-4 and J is TRBJ2-7; no definite D call. Trimming stripped 2 bases from V and 2 bases from J, with 8 bases between. The CDR3 runs 13 residues. Germline values: CDR1 SGHNT, CDR2 YYREEE (reference sequence). The CDR3 DNA reads TGTGCCAGCAGCTTTGGTACAACCTACGAGCAGTACTTC. Translated: CASSFGTTYEQYF.

The chain is built from TRBV7-9 and TRBJ2-3; unclear D gene. The CDR3 loop spans 15 amino acids. CDR1 and CDR2 (germline): SEHNR, FQNEAQ (reference sequence). V dropped 4 bases and J dropped 1 base, with 12 bases sitting between them. CDR3 loop: CASSSWMSGTDTQYF. The CDR3 nucleotides are TGTGCCAGCAGCTCCTGGATGAGCGGCACAGATACGCAGTATTTT.

The chain has TRBV29-1 and TRBJ1-2; D not certain. The CDR3 is 14 amino acids. V was trimmed by 5 bases and J by 4 bases, leaving 17 bases between them. CDR1 SQVTM and CDR2 ANQGSEA come from the germline V gene. The DNA for the CDR3 is TGCAGCGTTTTAGGGTCCGCAGTACTCTATGGCTACACCTTC. It codes for CSVLGSAVLYGYTF. Looking up the rest from reference TRBV29-1 and TRBJ1-2 gives the full variable domain: SAVISQKPSRDICQRGTSLTIQCQVDSQVTMMFWYRQQPGQSLTLIATANQGSEATYESGFVIDKFPISRPNLTFSTLTVSNMSPEDSSIYLCSVLGSAVLYGYTFGSGTRLTVV.

The chain combines TRBV19 with TRBJ1-1; tentative D call: TRBD1 (5 bases). V dropped 7 bases and J dropped 3 bases, with 15 bases sitting between them. CDR1 and CDR2 (germline): LNHDA, SQIVND (reference sequence). The CDR3 spans 14 residues. CDR3 amino acids: CASTTTGVDTEAFF. In nucleotides, the CDR3 is TGTGCCAGTACCACCACAGGTGTGGACACTGAAGCTTTCTTT.

This clone has a single count. This chain links TRBV7-9 with TRBJ2-2, with 9 positions matching TRBD2. Trimming took 4 bases from V and 1 from J; bases not matched to a gene: 13. CDR1 is SEHNR and CDR2 is FQNEAQ in the germline V gene (reference sequence). The CDR3 is 19 residues long. As DNA, the CDR3 is TGTGCCAGCAGCTCGACGCGGGCAAGCGGGAGGCGGAACACCGGGGAGCTGTTTTTT. It codes for CASSSTRASGRRNTGELFF.